This is a list of T cell receptor beta chains from one sample in a study of early T cells in non-severe SARS-CoV-2 infection. TCRdb fed the 5' RACE reads into MiXCR, producing one record per CDR3 protein. The repertoire has more than 35,000 distinct CDR3 sequences, 5% to 6.5% of them found once; the top ten carry under 30%. Sequencing input: whole blood. These receptors were obtained from an adult who was a healthcare worker with PCR-confirmed SARS-CoV-2 infection or an uninfected control (not recorded which). CDR3s include the opening cysteine and the closing phenylalanine or tryptophan. Each record gives: D gene, V gene, clone size, J gene, CDR3 protein, CDR3 DNA. The D gene is left open where the match is weak. Clone size is not always given. Where it is, it says once, few, many or a class for expanded clones.

TRBD2	TRBV6-1	many	TRBJ2-7	CASVIASGGTYEQYF	TGTGCCAGCGTTATTGCTAGCGGGGGGACTTACGAGCAGTACTTC
TRBD2	TRBV6-1	.	TRBJ2-3	CASSEVVSGGSTDTQYF	TGTGCCAGCAGTGAAGTAGTTAGCGGGGGAAGCACAGATACGCAGTATTTT
.	TRBV7-8	many	TRBJ1-5	CASSWDKNQPQHF	TGTGCCAGCAGCTGGGACAAGAATCAGCCCCAGCATTTT
.	TRBV6-6	many	TRBJ1-5	CASSYSSFQPQHF	TGTGCCAGCAGTTACTCGAGTTTTCAGCCCCAGCATTTT
.	TRBV6-5	.	TRBJ1-4	CASSPQTGLGKLFF	TGTGCCAGCAGTCCCCAGACCGGGCTGGGAAAACTGTTTTTT
TRBD1	TRBV19	many	TRBJ2-3	CASSIGGQVDTQYF	TGTGCCAGTAGTATAGGGGGACAGGTAGATACGCAGTATTTT
TRBD2	TRBV2	many	TRBJ2-7	CAGGASGRYEQYF	TGTGCCGGTGGGGCTTCCGGGAGGTACGAGCAGTACTTC
TRBD1	TRBV7-6	many	TRBJ2-7	CASSQDRAGPYEQYF	TGTGCCAGCAGCCAAGACAGGGCCGGTCCCTACGAGCAGTACTTC
.	TRBV12-3/TRBV12-4	many	TRBJ2-2	CASSANVLNTGELFF	TGTGCCAGCAGTGCGAATGTTTTGAACACCGGGGAGCTGTTTTTT
.	TRBV10-3	many	TRBJ2-3	CAIRVTTEYTDTQYF	TGTGCCATCAGGGTCACGACTGAGTACACAGATACGCAGTATTTT
.	TRBV7-8	many	TRBJ2-7	CASSSGPWNYEQYF	TGTGCCAGCAGCTCCGGACCTTGGAACTACGAGCAGTACTTC
TRBD2	TRBV11-2	.	TRBJ2-1	CASSLWTSGGHNEQFF	TGTGCCAGCAGCTTATGGACTAGCGGGGGACACAATGAGCAGTTCTTC
TRBD1	TRBV7-2	few	TRBJ1-2	CASSLDRIYGYTF	TGTGCCAGCAGTTTGGACAGGATCTATGGCTACACCTTC
.	TRBV12-3/TRBV12-4	many	TRBJ2-7	CASSLGVTREQYF	TGTGCCAGCAGTTTGGGGGTTACCCGCGAGCAGTACTTC
TRBD1	TRBV2	many	TRBJ2-5	CASSEGVFRGLWETQYF	TGTGCCAGCAGCGAAGGTGTTTTCAGGGGGCTCTGGGAGACCCAGTACTTC
.	TRBV29-1	many	TRBJ2-3	CSVLPNLDTQYF	TGCAGCGTTCTTCCCAACTTAGATACGCAGTATTTT
.	TRBV19	.	TRBJ2-5	CASSPGTAQLETQYF	TGTGCCAGTAGCCCCGGGACTGCCCAGTTAGAGACCCAGTACTTC
.	TRBV30	many	TRBJ2-4	CAWAYGTAKNIQYF	TGTGCCTGGGCCTACGGGACGGCCAAAAACATTCAGTACTTC
TRBD1	TRBV7-8	many	TRBJ1-4	CASSQPGTGGREKLFF	TGTGCCAGCAGCCAACCCGGGACAGGGGGCCGGGAAAAACTGTTTTTT
.	TRBV6-7	.	TRBJ1-2	CASSYSISGEYGYTF	TGTGCCAGCAGTTACTCGATCTCAGGGGAGTATGGCTACACCTTC
.	TRBV12-3/TRBV12-4	few	TRBJ1-3	CASRVASSGNTIYF	TGTGCCAGCAGGGTGGCGAGCTCTGGAAACACCATATATTTT
.	TRBV6-8	.	TRBJ2-7	CAICGVYEQYF	TGTGCCATTTGCGGGGTCTACGAGCAGTACTTC
TRBD1	TRBV2	many	TRBJ1-6	CASSDAGGSSPLHF	TGTGCCAGCAGTGATGCAGGGGGCAGTTCACCCCTCCACTTT
TRBD1	TRBV11-2	many	TRBJ2-1	CASSLLGTGGVAVNSEQFF	TGTGCCAGCAGCTTACTCGGGACAGGGGGCGTAGCGGTTAACAGTGAGCAGTTCTTC
.	TRBV7-6	many	TRBJ2-6	CASSLAGGANVLTF	TGTGCCAGCAGCTTAGCGGGAGGGGCCAACGTCCTGACTTTC
.	TRBV5-4	many	TRBJ1-2	CASSIFQVRANYGYTF	TGTGCCAGCAGCATATTTCAAGTGAGAGCTAACTATGGCTACACCTTC
.	TRBV7-8	few	TRBJ1-4	CASSLGRQEKLFF	TGTGCCAGCAGCTTAGGACGACAAGAAAAACTGTTTTTT
TRBD2	TRBV6-2/TRBV6-3	.	TRBJ2-1	CASKTSGEAGEQFF	TGTGCCAGCAAAACTAGCGGGGAAGCGGGTGAGCAGTTCTTC
TRBD1	TRBV6-2/TRBV6-3	many	TRBJ2-6	CASRERQGVHSGANVLTF	TGTGCCAGCAGGGAACGACAGGGAGTACACTCTGGGGCCAACGTCCTGACTTTC
TRBD1	TRBV18	.	TRBJ1-2	CASSRDRADYGYTF	TGTGCCAGCTCACGGGACAGGGCTGACTATGGCTACACCTTC
.	TRBV11-2	few	TRBJ2-5	CASSSGAIETQYF	TGTGCCAGCAGCTCTGGGGCTATCGAGACCCAGTACTTC
TRBD1	TRBV10-1	many	TRBJ2-7	CASSSGTGSYEQYF	TGCGCCAGCAGCTCCGGGACAGGGAGCTACGAGCAGTACTTC
.	TRBV10-3	many	TRBJ1-2	CAITAGESYGYTF	TGTGCCATCACGGCAGGAGAATCCTATGGCTACACCTTC
.	TRBV7-8	many	TRBJ1-2	CASTLDQWGSYTF	TGTGCCAGCACCCTGGATCAGTGGGGCAGCTACACCTTC
TRBD1	TRBV12-3/TRBV12-4	many	TRBJ1-5	CASSLGTGPQPQHF	TGTGCCAGCAGTTTAGGGACAGGGCCCCAGCCCCAGCATTTT
TRBD2	TRBV7-9	many	TRBJ2-1	CASSLTGLADGAEQFF	TGTGCCAGCAGCTTAACGGGACTAGCGGATGGTGCGGAACAGTTCTTC
.	TRBV12-3/TRBV12-4	many	TRBJ2-1	CASSLAGVDQFF	TGTGCCAGCAGTTTAGCCGGGGTCGACCAGTTCTTC
.	TRBV24-1	.	TRBJ2-3	CATSRGDLTDTQYF	TGTGCCACCAGCAGGGGGGATCTCACAGATACGCAGTATTTT
.	TRBV6-5	many	TRBJ1-2	CASTKGGINYGYTF	TGTGCCAGCACTAAGGGAGGGATCAACTATGGCTACACCTTC
TRBD1	TRBV12-3/TRBV12-4	many	TRBJ1-2	CASSSDRGPSVGYTF	TGTGCCAGCAGTTCTGACAGGGGGCCTAGTGTTGGCTACACCTTC
TRBD1	TRBV6-1	.	TRBJ2-7	CASNPGTVAYEQYF	TGTGCCAGCAATCCCGGGACAGTGGCCTACGAGCAGTACTTC
.	TRBV7-2	few	TRBJ1-1	CASSRATENTEAFF	TGTGCCAGCAGCAGAGCGACAGAGAACACTGAAGCTTTCTTT
.	TRBV7-9	few	TRBJ2-1	CASSLIPDPLSQFF	TGTGCCAGCAGCTTAATCCCAGATCCTCTTAGCCAGTTCTTC
TRBD2	TRBV7-2	many	TRBJ2-4	CASSLVAGGGDIQYF	TGTGCCAGCAGCTTAGTAGCGGGGGGAGGGGACATTCAGTACTTC
TRBD1	TRBV7-2	many	TRBJ1-5	CASSPRGTTNQPQHF	TGTGCCAGCAGCCCCAGGGGGACAACTAATCAGCCCCAGCATTTT